Each of the 14 T cell receptor beta chains below was sequenced from the same sample in a study of identical twins. TCRdb redid the calling of the 5' RACE reads with MiXCR, one entry per CDR3 protein. The table shows about 890,000 distinct CDR3 sequences, with 10% to 15% occurring only once. This sample was also put to use in a study of yellow fever vaccine responses in identical twins.

Input material: PBMCs. These receptors were taken from a woman aged 18-35 years in good health.

The chain combines TRBV10-3 with TRBJ2-1; D gene unclear. Between the trimmed V and J ends, which lost 3 bases and 1 base, there was a span of 10 bases. Germline V gene lookup returns CDR1 ENHRY and CDR2 SYGVKD. The CDR3 is 15 amino acids. Here the CDR3 DNA reads TGTGCCATCAGTGATAGTGGTAGGTCCTACAATGAGCAGTTCTTC. Translation gives CAISDSGRSYNEQFF.

This clonotype was seen a handful of times. This rearrangement joins TRBV20-1 to TRBJ2-7; 7 nucleotides line up with TRBD2. The CDR3 contains 14 residues. V was pared by 2 bases and J by 5 bases, with 9 bases of the junction left unmatched. Germline CDR1 DFQATT, CDR2 SNEGSKA (reference sequence). The CDR3 spells CSARPSRSGDEQYV. For the CDR3, the DNA is TGCAGTGCTAGACCCTCACGGAGCGGGGACGAGCAGTACGTC.

The rearrangement uses TRBV29-1 and TRBJ2-1, with TRBD2 as a possible D gene (7 bases). Germline V CDR1 and CDR2: SQVTM, ANQGSEA. This CDR3 region has 14 residues. Trimming removed 7 bases from V and 4 bases from J, with 17 bases in between. In DNA form, the CDR3 reads TGCAGCGAAACCCGGGGGGCCCTTTACAATGAGCAGTTCTTC. Translation gives CSETRGALYNEQFF.

This clonotype occurred a few times. The chain couples TRBV29-1 to TRBJ2-7; D might be TRBD1 (5 bases). The CDR3 sequence is 13 residues long. Trimming cost V 4 bases and J 4 bases, with 14 bases left between them. The germline V gene encodes CDR1 SQVTM and CDR2 ANQGSEA. The CDR3 reads CSVGTRRGYEQYV. The CDR3 DNA sequence: TGCAGCGTTGGGACACGCCGCGGATACGAGCAGTACGTC.

This clonotype was seen a few times. The rearrangement uses TRBV6-1 and TRBJ2-7; D possibly matches TRBD1 or TRBD2 (6 bases each). V was pared by 10 bases and J by 4 bases, with 20 bases between. The CDR3 spans 14 residues. The germline V gene has CDR1 MNHNS and CDR2 SASEGT. The CDR3 region is CATLGGGRSYEQYF. The CDR3 bases are TGTGCCACCCTAGGTGGGGGGCGGTCATACGAGCAGTACTTC.

This clonotype was observed a handful of times. This rearrangement joins TRBV6-5 to TRBJ2-3; the match to TRBD2 covers 8 bases. Germline loops: CDR1 MNHEY, CDR2 SVGAGI. The junction had 9 bases not matched to a gene; V was cut back by 3 bases and J by 4 bases. The CDR3 runs to 16 residues. CDR3 in DNA: TGTGCCAGCAGTTATGAAACGGGAGGGCGGGCAGATACGCAGTATTTT. It codes for CASSYETGGRADTQYF.

The table lists this clonotype with many counts. This chain uses TRBV4-2 with TRBJ2-3; D may be TRBD1 or TRBD2 (9 bases each). V dropped 5 bases and J dropped 4 bases, with 31 bases sitting between them. Germline CDR1 LGHNA, CDR2 YNFKEQ. The CDR3 runs to 20 residues. The CDR3 coding sequence is TGTGCCAGCAGCAGACCGGGACAGGGAACTTTAGCGGGAGTTGCAGATACGCAGTATTTT. Amino acid sequence: CASSRPGQGTLAGVADTQYF.

This clonotype was observed a handful of times. The chain links TRBV12-3 or TRBV12-4 to TRBJ2-5; D is uncertain. The CDR3 is 15 amino acids. Trimming removed 3 bases at V and 3 bases at J, with 14 bases between. CDR3 residues: CASSLASRPKETQYF. CDR3 coding DNA: TGTGCCAGCAGTTTGGCCAGCCGACCGAAAGAGACCCAGTACTTC.

The rearrangement links TRBV7-6 to TRBJ2-7, with a weak D call TRBD2 (7 bases). V was clipped by 2 bases and J by 3 bases, with 23 bases between them. This CDR3 contains 18 residues. Germline CDR1 is SGHVS and CDR2 is FNYEAQ. The CDR3 is CASSLPPGGQGQNYEQYF. The CDR3, as DNA: TGTGCCAGCAGCTTACCCCCCGGGGGGCAGGGGCAAAACTACGAGCAGTACTTC.

This clonotype was seen a handful of times. The J gene is TRBJ2-1, the V gene TRBV5-1; 12 bases match TRBD2. Trimming took 0 bases from V and 8 from J; bases not matched to a gene: 9. The CDR3 is 17 residues long. Germline V gene data show CDR1 as SGHRS and CDR2 as YFSETQ. CDR3 amino acids: CASSLAGLAGPIHEQFF. In DNA form, the CDR3 reads TGCGCCAGCAGCTTGGCCGGACTAGCGGGACCTATTCATGAGCAGTTCTTC.

The rearrangement joins TRBV11-3 to TRBJ2-1; 7 bases are shared with TRBD2. CDR3 length: 15 residues. Germline CDR1 is SGHNT and CDR2 is YENEEA. Trimming removed 5 bases from V and 2 bases from J; junction bases left unmatched: 6. The CDR3 region is CASSAGGTTYNEQFF. CDR3 in DNA: TGTGCCAGCAGCGCCGGGGGGACGACCTACAATGAGCAGTTCTTC.

Many counts were recorded for this clonotype. This chain uses TRBV3-1 with TRBJ1-1; the D is unclear. The germline V gene encodes CDR1 LGHDT and CDR2 YNNKEL (reference sequence). The germline V and J ends were trimmed by 3 bases and 0 bases, with 14 bases remaining between them. The CDR3 is 16 amino acids. In DNA form, the CDR3 reads TGTGCCAGCAGCCAGGATGCAGGATTTCTGAACACTGAAGCTTTCTTT. Encoded protein: CASSQDAGFLNTEAFF.

The table lists this clonotype with a few counts. The rearrangement joins TRBV5-1 to TRBJ2-3; 7 nucleotides match TRBD1. The CDR3 has 14 residues. Per the germline V gene, CDR1 is SGHRS and CDR2 is YFSETQ. After removal of 7 bases from V and 2 bases from J, the junction contained 7 bases not matched to a gene. The CDR3, as DNA: TGCGCCAGCCATTCCGGGACAGCCACAGATACGCAGTATTTT. Translating gives CASHSGTATDTQYF.

The genes are TRBV11-2 and TRBJ2-1; TRBD2 matches 8 bases. The CDR3 contains 16 residues. The trim removed 5 bases at V and 7 bases at J, leaving 13 bases unmatched. Per germline, CDR1 SGHAT and CDR2 FQNNGV. The DNA of the CDR3 is TGTGCCAGCAGCCAATTTAGCGGGAATATTCCGAATGAGCAGTTCTTC. The encoded protein is CASSQFSGNIPNEQFF.